The clone carrying this T cell receptor beta chain was seen many times. The antigen is undetermined. One entry per CDR3 protein, called by TCRdb with MiXCR from the 5' RACE reads. Of 30,000 or so distinct CDR3 sequences listed, approximately 4.5% are singletons. The trim removed 6 bases at V and 2 bases at J, leaving 8 bases unmatched. This CDR3 spans 17 amino acids. Germline CDR1 is DFQATT and CDR2 is SNEGSKA (reference sequence). The data stem from a study of neurological immune-mediated disorders. General observations from the study: The expanded clones of different subjects shared no CDR3 amino acid sequences (suggesting private repertoires in all groups).

The sample comprised PBMCs. This sequence originates from a man aged 18-30 years in good health. The genes are TRBV20-1 and TRBJ2-1; TRBD2 agrees at 15 bases. The CDR3 here is CSAMGLAGGPAYNEQFF. DNA for the CDR3: TGCAGTGCGATGGGACTAGCGGGGGGCCCCGCCTACAATGAGCAGTTCTTC.